The source of this T cell receptor (beta chain) is a study of long-term antiretroviral therapy in people with HIV. With survey level as its setting, the immunoSEQ assay was v3.0. TCRdb keeps only in-frame clones here, not all; method: immunoSEQ multiplex PCR. The profile shows some 15,000 clones, 70% to 85% of them singletons. This clonotype was sampled from a man between 25 and 39 years old with HIV. The sample in question was unsorted PBMCs, obtained 0.4 years after starting antiretroviral therapy.

CDR3 residues: CASSSLRTELETQYF. Written as DNA, the CDR3 is TGTGCCAGCAGTTCCCTACGGACAGAGCTAGAGACCCAGTACTTC. The rearrangement uses TRBV28 and TRBJ2-5; D might be TRBD1 (6 bases). This CDR3 region has 15 residues. Trimming pared 4 bases from V and 4 bases from J, leaving 16 bases between. The germline gives CDR1 MDHEN, CDR2 SYDVKM.